Listed below are T cell receptor beta chains from one sample, sequenced in a study of cytomegalovirus exposure and HLA in healthy donors. Sequenced by immunoSEQ multiplex PCR; TCRdb stores in-frame clones only, minus some. The sample has roughly 100,000 clones; 60% to 85% are singletons. Sequences were obtained from PBMCs. All receptors derive from a female donor in good health and CMV-seropositive. CDR3s include the opening cysteine and the closing phenylalanine or tryptophan. D genes are given only for firm matches. The listing skips clone size in some rows; elsewhere it reads once, few, many or a size class.

>.|TRBV5-4|TRBJ1-2|TRBD1
CASSPGQGANYGYTF
TGTGCCAGCAGCCCTGGACAGGGAGCTAACTATGGCTACACCTTC
>.|TRBV19|TRBJ1-2|TRBD1
CASSARVTGVNGYTF
TGTGCCAGTAGTGCCAGGGTTACAGGGGTTAATGGCTACACCTTC
>.|TRBV5-1|TRBJ2-5|.
CASSLGGRGRKETQYF
TGCGCCAGCAGCTTGGGGGGCAGGGGTAGAAAAGAGACCCAGTACTTC
>.|TRBV14|TRBJ2-5|TRBD2
CASSQGFLAVSVETQYF
TGTGCCAGCAGCCAAGGATTCCTAGCGGTGTCGGTAGAGACCCAGTACTTC
>.|TRBV4-3|TRBJ2-3|TRBD2
CASSQDLIAGGTDTQYF
TGCGCCAGCAGCCAGGATCTAATAGCGGGGGGTACAGATACGCAGTATTTT
>.|TRBV15|TRBJ2-1|.
CATSRAYSTYNEQFF
TGTGCCACCAGCAGAGCGTATTCTACCTACAATGAGCAGTTCTTC
>once|TRBV9|TRBJ1-4|TRBD1
CASSPRQGEVEKLFF
TGTGCCAGCAGCCCCAGACAGGGTGAGGTCGAAAAACTGTTTTTT
>few|TRBV2|TRBJ2-6|.
CASSEEGAGANVLTF
TGTGCCAGCAGTGAAGAGGGGGCTGGGGCCAACGTCCTGACTTTC
>.|TRBV9|TRBJ2-1|TRBD2
CASSSLAGNYNEQFF
TGTGCCAGCAGTTCCCTAGCGGGGAATTACAATGAGCAGTTCTTC
>.|TRBV29-1|TRBJ2-1|TRBD1
CSVVRWTGLDEQFF
TGCAGCGTTGTCCGTTGGACAGGTCTCGATGAGCAGTTCTTC
>.|TRBV2|TRBJ1-4|.
CASSEGGATNEKLFF
TGTGCCAGCAGTGAAGGCGGGGCAACTAATGAAAAACTGTTTTTT
>.|TRBV6-5|TRBJ1-5|TRBD1
CASRSTGTGYQPQHF
TGTGCCAGCCGTTCTACCGGGACAGGGTATCAGCCCCAGCATTTT
>.|TRBV5-1|TRBJ1-4|.
CASSLGVRDEKLFF
TGCGCCAGCAGCTTGGGGGTCAGGGATGAAAAACTGTTTTTT
>.|TRBV19|TRBJ1-5|.
CASSIRGQPQHF
TGTGCCAGTAGTATAAGAGGCCAGCCCCAGCATTTT
>.|TRBV14|TRBJ1-2|TRBD1
CASSQQQGFNYGYTF
TGTGCCAGCAGCCAACAACAGGGGTTTAACTATGGCTACACCTTC
>.|TRBV2|TRBJ2-3|.
CASSERLAGGDTQYF
TGTGCCAGCAGTGAGCGGCTAGCCGGTGGAGATACGCAGTATTTT
>few|TRBV19|TRBJ1-2|.
CASSIAPTGLRISDYGYTF
TGTGCCAGTAGTATCGCCCCGACAGGTTTGCGCATAAGTGACTATGGCTACACCTTC
>.|TRBV18|TRBJ1-1|.
CASSPRDGSREAFF
TGTGCCAGCTCACCGAGGGACGGGAGCCGTGAAGCTTTCTTT
>.|TRBV6-5|TRBJ2-3|TRBD1
CASRPQGVSTDTQYF
TGTGCCAGCAGACCGCAGGGGGTGAGCACAGATACGCAGTATTTT
>.|TRBV6-1|TRBJ1-4|TRBD1
CASITGTGSEKLFF
TGTGCCAGCATTACCGGGACAGGGAGTGAAAAACTGTTTTTT
>.|TRBV7-2|TRBJ1-1|.
CASSLGSGYLHTEAFF
TGTGCCAGCAGCTTGGGTTCGGGGTATCTTCACACTGAAGCTTTCTTT
>once|TRBV9|TRBJ2-1|TRBD1
CASSVTGQGPSSYNEQFF
TGTGCCAGCAGCGTAACCGGACAGGGACCAAGCTCCTACAATGAGCAGTTCTTC
>.|TRBV28|TRBJ1-5|TRBD1
CASSSPRGQGNQPQHF
TGTGCCAGCAGTTCCCCTAGGGGACAGGGCAATCAGCCCCAGCATTTT
>.|TRBV4-1|TRBJ1-3|TRBD1
CASSLTGHRPRDREHTIYF
TGCGCCAGCAGCCTAACGGGACACCGGCCCCGGGACAGGGAGCACACCATATATTTT
>.|TRBV5-1|TRBJ2-3|.
CASTGGAAGDTQYF
TGCGCCAGCACCGGCGGAGCGGCCGGAGATACGCAGTATTTT
>.|TRBV19|TRBJ1-2|.
CASSDFRGDKLGYTF
TGTGCCAGTAGCGACTTCCGAGGGGACAAGCTTGGCTACACCTTC
>.|TRBV5-1|TRBJ2-5|.
CASSSGHAGERTQYF
TGCGCCAGCAGCTCGGGCCATGCCGGGGAGAGGACCCAGTACTTC
>.|TRBV2|TRBJ2-3|TRBD1
CASSELGQLDTDTQYF
TGTGCCAGCAGTGAATTGGGACAGCTAGACACAGATACGCAGTATTTT